This T cell receptor (beta chain) was retrieved from a study of PD-L1 blockade in urothelial cancer (dated by TCRdb to between 2016 and 2019). Broadly, across the study: All patients started therapy in the mid-2010s and received atezolizumab 1,200 mg intravenously every 3 weeks. Twenty-five of 29 patients were identified as males with urothelial cancer of bladder origin, and a prior smoking history was reported by 18 of 29 patients. Patients had an ECOG performance status of 0 or 1 and had received between 0 and 3 prior chemotherapy regimens. Blood samples were analyzed 3 weeks after the start of treatment (second dose) and 6 weeks after the start of treatment. Blood samples gave median yields of around 140,000 T cells and tens of thousands of unique TCRs, along with a median clonality of roughly 0.08. The study was an exploratory multi-omic analysis of somatic, immune and clinical correlates of response to PD-L1 blockade with atezolizumab in urothelial cancer. Pretreatment tumor samples, along with matched peripheral blood collected serially before and after atezolizumab treatment, underwent TCR sequencing. Durable clinical benefit was defined as a progression-free survival longer than 6 months, and TCR features were additionally tested against progression-free survival and overall survival. In the same patients, whole exome sequencing and RNA sequencing of pretreatment tumors were performed in addition to TCR sequencing. Durable clinical benefit was achieved by nine patients and was not achieved by 20 patients. Some 30 patients had pretreatment blood TCR-seq, about 25 had at least one posttreatment blood collection, and about 25 had tumor TCR-seq.

Note on this clone: The clone's antigen remains unknown. No base quality information exists; no much larger clone differs at one position.

The time point label corresponds to: pretreatment peripheral blood. A total of 29 patients with locally advanced or metastatic urothelial carcinoma, treated at Memorial Sloan Kettering on a trial protocol, made up the cohort. Peripheral blood mononuclear cells were collected pretreatment and during treatment, with between 1 and 8 total time points obtained per patient. The Qiagen DNeasy Blood extraction kit was used to purify genomic DNA from total PBMCs and tumor samples. PBMCs were collected pretreatment and during treatment, and were isolated and stored as previously described. Synthetic TCR analog templates were spiked into each PCR to estimate absolute template abundance from read counts. Using the immunoSEQ assay, TCRbeta CDR3 regions were amplified from genomic DNA with bias-controlled V and J gene primers. Rearranged TCRbeta segments were sequenced at approximately 20X coverage. Per the authors' processing: Sequencing errors were corrected by clustering and CDR3s were annotated against IMGT to assign V, D and J genes. Downstream analyses used only productive TCRbeta rearrangements, leaving out any out-of-frame or stop-codon sequences. Clonality was computed as one minus Shannon entropy normalized by the log of the number of unique productive sequences. Clones differing between time points or between blood and tumor were identified by Fisher's exact test with Benjamini-Hochberg correction at adjusted p below 0.01. TCRdb took over this immuneACCESS table, retaining in-frame rearrangements with V and J assigned. Such tables are incomplete; in checked studies, under half of the missing clones stem from an unresolved V gene, and the remainder is unexplained. For V, J and clone size, that table is used; D and trimming come from the DNA. A total of tens of thousands of clones appear in this sample, 85% to 90% of them only once. The leading ten clones occupy approximately 1.5% of the sample.

Points the paper makes about the study in general: Small sample size (n ≈ 28) and many exploratory analyses mean the results are intended to be hypothesis-generating. At 3 weeks after the start of treatment, tumor-associated TCR clones in peripheral blood had expanded more in patients with durable benefit (n ≈ 24, p = 0.022). Improved progression-free and overall survival was found to be associated with pretreatment peripheral blood TCR clonality below the median.

V and J are trimmed by 5 bases and 2 bases, and the gene matches miss 7 bases of the junction. Based on the germline V gene, the CDR1 and CDR2 sequences are SGHTA and FQGNSA. Measured from the cysteine to the phenylalanine, the CDR3 is 15 residues long. Only the CDR3 part of the read is kept: 45 bases, read in frame from the first base. This clonotype originated in a man between 60 and 75 years old with urothelial cancer. This chain is built from TRBV7-2 and TRBJ2-5; 8 middle bases align to TRBD2. This specimen was PBMCs, taken around atezolizumab (anti-PD-L1) treatment. The CDR3 region: CASSPLGLGQETQYF. The sequence in DNA is TGTGCCAGCAGCCCCTTGGGACTAGGACAAGAGACCCAGTACTTC.